Listed below are T cell receptor beta chains from one sample, sequenced in a study of T cell responses to AZD1222 COVID-19 vaccine. Using immunoSEQ multiplex PCR, the repertoire was profiled, and TCRdb retains in-frame clones only, with some absent. The table has 140,000 to 150,000 clones, roughly nine tenths seen once. Sequenced material: peripheral blood, taken 28 days after the second AZD1222 dose. The receptors stem from an adult who received the AZD1222 COVID-19 vaccine. Each CDR3 is given without its conserved first and last residue.

>TRBJ2-2|TRBV11-3
ASSTQIAGATRDTGELF
>TRBJ1-5|TRBV23-1
ASSRRTGVSSWPQH
>TRBJ2-1|TRBV4-2
ASSQDGRAVNEQF
>TRBJ2-3|TRBV4-2
ASSQGWETSTDTQY
>TRBJ2-7|TRBV2
ASLPGTGSYEQY
>TRBJ2-7|TRBV5-1
ASSPRTGSPYEQY
>TRBJ2-1|TRBV5-1
ASSLPLLSSYNEQF
>TRBJ2-1|TRBV7-6
ASIRLPGLAGDSVYNEQF
>TRBJ1-6|TRBV2
ASRHGGGVNSPLH
>TRBJ1-2|TRBV28
ASSSSPLNYGYT
>TRBJ1-5|TRBV19
ASSRGVNQPQH